The 2 T cell receptor beta chains reported below all come from one sample, sequenced in a study of technical replicates of blood from a handful of donors. TCRdb's copy holds only in-frame clones and misses some; the assay was immunoSEQ multiplex PCR. The table records about 50,000 clones, roughly nine tenths of them present only once. Sequencing used PBMCs. These receptors originate from a human donor in good health. Some clones in this sample may be carry-over from other donors' samples.

This chain connects TRBV30 to TRBJ1-1; 7 nucleotides line up with TRBD1. The germline V gene has CDR1 GTSNPN and CDR2 SVGIG (reference sequence). The CDR3 loop spans 15 amino acids. J was trimmed by 1 base and V by 0 bases; bases with no gene match: 5. This chain's CDR3 is CAWSVKGASNTEAFF. CDR3 in DNA: TGTGCCTGGAGTGTAAAGGGGGCTTCGAACACTGAAGCTTTCTTT. The full variable domain, with the rest looked up from reference TRBV30 and TRBJ1-1, is SQTIHQWPATLVQPVGSPLSLECTVEGTSNPNLYWYRQAAGRGLQLLFYSVGIGQISSEVPQNLSASRPQDRQFILSSKKLLLSDSGFYLCAWSVKGASNTEAFFGQGTRLTVV.

This sequence joins TRBV21-1 and TRBJ2-3; the D call of TRBD2 is as the table states it, not checked on the DNA. TRBV21-1 is shown as a pseudogene. This CDR3 is built from 14 residues. This CDR3 is CAPKREWVPDTQYF. The CDR3 nucleotides read TGTGCCCCTAAGCGGGAGTGGGTCCCAGATACGCAGTATTTT.